This T cell receptor (beta chain) was identified in a study of blood T cell repertoires in COVID-19. On the study more broadly: Sites across the United States, Italy and Spain contributed samples from acute and convalescent COVID-19.

The ends were cut back, 5 bases at V and 2 bases at J, with 13 bases in the middle. The CDR3 length is 14 residues. Germline CDR1 and CDR2: MNHEY and SVGAGI. Profiling relied on immunoSEQ multiplex PCR, and the TCRdb table lists in-frame clones only, not all of them. The sample includes around 140,000 clones, about 76% seen only once; the top ten take 7% to 10%. The TCR was taken from a human donor in a cohort sampled during active COVID-19. The V gene is TRBV6-5, the J gene TRBJ2-7; weak D call: TRBD2 (6 bases). The sequencing sample was made of peripheral blood. Here the CDR3 reads CASSIAGKTYEQYF. CDR3 DNA sequence: TGTGCCAGCAGTATCGCGGGGAAAACCTACGAGCAGTACTTC.